The 15 T cell receptor beta chains listed next were all sequenced from one sample in a study of response to subunit inactivated influenza vaccine. TCRdb ran MiXCR on the RT-PCR reads and lists one entry per CDR3 protein. The sample lists about 570,000 distinct CDR3 sequences, approximately 10% occurring once. These data are also associated with another study on T cells expressing NK-cell markers. This second report adds: UMIs accompanied the 5'RACE template switching by which TCR beta cDNA was made.

Sequences were derived from PBMCs from blood, sampled on the day of vaccination. These TCRs come from a man aged 45-65 years who received an inactivated influenza vaccine.

The genes are TRBV7-9 and TRBJ1-2; D is unresolved. V shed 3 bases and J shed 4 bases, with 9 bases lying between them. Germline CDR1 and CDR2: SEHNR and FQNEAQ (reference sequence). This CDR3 comprises 13 residues. The CDR3 DNA reads TGTGCCAGCAGCTTGAATCAGCTCTATGGCTACACCTTC. Residues: CASSLNQLYGYTF.

The V call is TRBV15, the J call TRBJ2-5; maybe TRBD2 (5 bases). The germline V and J ends were trimmed by 0 bases and 4 bases, with 15 bases remaining between them. Germline CDR1 LNHNV, CDR2 YYDKDF (reference sequence). This CDR3 region has 16 residues. The CDR3 DNA reads as TGTGCCACCAGCAGAGATCCCCCGGGAAGTGGAGAGACCCAGTACTTC. Its protein product is CATSRDPPGSGETQYF.

This clonotype was seen a handful of times. V and J are TRBV27 and TRBJ2-1; 8 bases map to TRBD2. This CDR3 has 13 residues. The V gene's germline CDR1 is MNHEY and CDR2 SMNVEV (reference sequence). J lost 16 bases, V lost 2 bases, and 10 bases had no gene match. CDR3 sequence: CASSLVVGTSDFF. The CDR3 DNA reads TGTGCCAGCAGTTTAGTAGTGGGGACTAGTGATTTCTTC.

The chain links TRBV30 to TRBJ1-1; D is unresolved. CDR3 length: 14 residues. The V and J ends lost 3 bases and 4 bases respectively, with 15 bases between them. Germline-derived CDR1 and CDR2 are GTSNPN and SVGIG (reference sequence). The CDR3 nucleotides are TGTGCCTGGAGCCCGTTAGGCCTGGCCACTGAAGCTTTCTTT. Encoded protein: CAWSPLGLATEAFF.

The chain recombines TRBV10-3 with TRBJ1-5, with 9 bases fitting TRBD1. This CDR3 has 14 amino acids. Trimming at V came to 5 bases and at J to 4 bases, leaving 3 bases not matched to a gene. From germline, CDR1 is ENHRY and CDR2 SYGVKD. The CDR3 is CAISTGGKNQPQHF. The CDR3 bases are TGTGCCATCAGTACAGGGGGCAAGAATCAGCCCCAGCATTTT.

This clonotype has more than one count but fewer than ten. This chain uses TRBV2 with TRBJ2-5; D not certain. V lost 7 bases and J lost 5, with 26 bases in between. Germline V gene data show CDR1 as SNHLY and CDR2 as FYNNEI. This CDR3 has 17 amino acids. The CDR3 DNA reads TGTGCCAGCAAACGCTCCTTTTTATCTAGGTTAAGTGAGACCCAGTACTTC. Amino acid sequence: CASKRSFLSRLSETQYF.

The chain has TRBV7-8 and TRBJ2-1; 10 bases are a match to TRBD2. Germline V gene lookup returns CDR1 SGHVS and CDR2 FQNEAQ. The CDR3 runs 15 residues. With 5 bases clipped from V and 2 bases from J, the junction kept 3 bases outside the gene matches. The CDR3 protein is CASSVGTSAYNEQFF. The CDR3, as DNA: TGTGCCAGCAGCGTCGGGACTAGCGCCTACAATGAGCAGTTCTTC. The full variable domain, completed using reference TRBV7-8 and TRBJ2-1, is GAGVSQSPRYKVAKRGQDVALRCDPISGHVSLFWYQQALGQGPEFLTYFQNEAQLDKSGLPSDRFFAERPEGSVSTLKIQRTQQEDSAVYLCASSVGTSAYNEQFFGPGTRLTVL.

The rearrangement links TRBV4-3 to TRBJ1-3, with D uncertain. The CDR3 is 16 amino acids. CDR1 is LGHNA, CDR2 YSLEER, per germline. V dropped 0 bases and J dropped 1 base, with 10 bases sitting between them. The CDR3 DNA follows: TGCGCCAGCAGCCAAGAAGTAGTGGGTTCTGGAAACACCATATATTTT. Its protein is CASSQEVVGSGNTIYF.

The V call is TRBV18, the J call TRBJ2-7; TRBD2 agrees at 9 bases. V lost 4 bases, J lost 7 bases, and 8 bases stayed unmatched. Per the germline V gene, CDR1 is KGHSH and CDR2 is LQKENI. This CDR3 has 14 amino acids. This CDR3 is CASSLGLAHGEQYF. The DNA of the CDR3 is TGTGCCAGCTCACTGGGACTAGCCCACGGGGAGCAGTACTTC. The full variable domain, its missing parts supplied by reference TRBV18 and TRBJ2-7, is NAGVMQNPRHLVRRRGQEARLRCSPMKGHSHVYWYRQLPEEGLKFMVYLQKENIIDESGMPKERFSAEFPKEGPSILRIQQVVRGDSAAYFCASSLGLAHGEQYFGPGTRLTVT.

This clonotype was detected a few times. The gene calls are TRBV7-3 and TRBJ2-3; 7 bases align to TRBD2. V lost 5 bases to trimming and J lost 4 bases; unmatched junction nucleotides: 12. Germline loops: CDR1 SGHTA, CDR2 FQGTGA. The CDR3 consists of 16 residues. The CDR3 spells CASSPLSGRLADTQYF. The CDR3 DNA sequence: TGTGCCAGCAGCCCCCTTTCCGGGAGGTTAGCAGATACGCAGTATTTT.

In this sample, this clonotype turned up a few times. The V gene is TRBV18, the J gene TRBJ2-7; D gene uncertain. Germline lookup yields CDR1 KGHSH and CDR2 LQKENI. Trimming removed 5 bases at V and 5 bases at J, with 25 bases between. This CDR3 has 17 amino acids. CDR3 DNA sequence: TGTGCCAGCTCAGAGACCTTAATGGGATCTAGAGGCCACGAGCAGTACTTC. It codes for CASSETLMGSRGHEQYF.

This chain links TRBV9 with TRBJ2-2, with TRBD2 as a possible D gene (6 bases). Germline V gives CDR1 SGDLS, CDR2 YYNGEE. V was shortened by 0 bases and J by 0 bases, with 9 bases between the two germline ends. The CDR3 is 16 amino acids. The CDR3 loop is CASSVAPGANTGELFF. The CDR3, as DNA: TGTGCCAGCAGCGTAGCTCCGGGGGCGAACACCGGGGAGCTGTTTTTT.

J is TRBJ1-5 and V is TRBV2; D is unclear. The length of the CDR3 is 16 residues. Germline loops: CDR1 SNHLY, CDR2 FYNNEI. The V end was cut by 4 bases, the J end by 4 bases, with 17 bases between. The chain's CDR3 is CASSAIRHRENQPQHF. The CDR3 DNA reads TGTGCCAGCAGTGCAATTCGGCACCGAGAGAATCAGCCCCAGCATTTT.

The chain employs TRBV6-5 and TRBJ1-1; D remains ambiguous. The germline V gene encodes CDR1 MNHEY and CDR2 SVGAGI. Trimming removed 0 bases at V and 1 base at J, with 9 bases between. The CDR3 extends over 15 amino acids. The CDR3 DNA reads as TGTGCCAGCAGTTACTCGATATCCCAGAACACTGAAGCTTTCTTT. This translates into CASSYSISQNTEAFF.

This clonotype was counted a few times. This chain connects TRBV5-1 to TRBJ2-3; D ambiguous. The CDR3 consists of 14 residues. Germline V gene lookup returns CDR1 SGHRS and CDR2 YFSETQ. Trimming left V 4 bases short and J 3 bases short, with 12 bases between. This chain's CDR3 is CASSNTQRTDTQYF. In nucleotides, the CDR3 is TGCGCCAGCAGCAACACCCAGAGGACAGATACGCAGTATTTT.